The present T cell receptor (beta chain) was sequenced within a study of CD8+CD57+ T cells in acquired aplastic anemia. At the level of the study: The DNA of sorted CD4+ and CD8+ cells averaged 3.2 ug. Study-wide points: Researchers reported that CD8+ Simpson's diversity was not significantly different in patients versus controls.

This clonotype occurred once. Its antigen is still unknown. V lost 5 bases and J 14 bases, leaving 27 bases between the germline ends. Germline V lookup: CDR1 SGHTA, CDR2 FQGTGA. The CDR3 is made up of 15 amino acids. Both TCR beta VDJ combination and CDR3 sequence profiling were carried out. Genomic DNA was the template for this profiling. TCRdb ran MiXCR on the reads and lists one entry per CDR3 protein. The data hold approximately 250,000 distinct CDR3 sequences, with 82% observed a single time. In patients chosen for sequencing, flow cytometry had shown CD8+CD57+ cell expansion. There were no patients without severe acquired aplastic anemia. Patients had undergone no therapy by the time their blood was sampled.

Sample: sorted CD4+, CD8+, or CD8+CD57+ T cells (not recorded which) from PBMCs. The chain has TRBV7-3 and TRBJ2-5, with D possibly being TRBD1 (6 bases). The TCR originated in a human donor with aplastic anemia. The chain's CDR3 is CASSPLFRTETKYYF. The CDR3 DNA reads TGTGCCAGCAGCCCCCTGTTTAGGACAGAAACGAAGTATTACTTC.